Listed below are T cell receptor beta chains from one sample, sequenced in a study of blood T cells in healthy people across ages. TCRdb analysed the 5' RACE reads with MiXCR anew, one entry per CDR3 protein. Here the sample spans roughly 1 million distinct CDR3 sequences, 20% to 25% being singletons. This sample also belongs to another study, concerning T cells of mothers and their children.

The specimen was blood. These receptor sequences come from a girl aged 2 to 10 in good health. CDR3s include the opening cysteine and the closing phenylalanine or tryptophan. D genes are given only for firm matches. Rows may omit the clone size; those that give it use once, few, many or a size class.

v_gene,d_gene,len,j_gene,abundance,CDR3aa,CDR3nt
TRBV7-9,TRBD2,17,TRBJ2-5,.,CASSLAPAGEVKETQYF,TGTGCCAGCAGCTTAGCCCCAGCGGGGGAGGTAAAAGAGACCCAGTACTTC
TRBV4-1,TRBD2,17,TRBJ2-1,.,CASSQEPGLAGGDEQFF,TGCGCCAGCAGCCAAGAACCAGGACTAGCGGGAGGTGATGAGCAGTTCTTC
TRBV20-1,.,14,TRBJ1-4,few,CSVKGDATNEKLFF,TGCAGTGTCAAAGGGGATGCAACTAATGAAAAACTGTTTTTT
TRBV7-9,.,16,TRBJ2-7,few,CASSSLGAGVSYEQYF,TGTGCCAGCAGCTCTTTGGGGGCGGGAGTCTCCTACGAGCAGTACTTC
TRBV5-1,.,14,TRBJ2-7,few,CASSLVGGQYEQYF,TGCGCCAGCAGCTTGGTAGGGGGGCAGTACGAGCAGTACTTC
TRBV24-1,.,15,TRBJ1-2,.,CATSDFNGQDGGYTF,TGTGCCACCAGTGATTTCAATGGACAAGACGGGGGCTACACCTTC
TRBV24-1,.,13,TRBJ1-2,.,CATSDQDNYGYTF,TGTGCCACCAGTGACCAGGACAACTATGGCTACACCTTC
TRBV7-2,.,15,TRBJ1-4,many,CASSLTGPTNEKLFF,TGTGCCAGCAGCCTAACAGGGCCAACTAATGAAAAACTGTTTTTT
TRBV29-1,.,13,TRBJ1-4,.,CSARRGSREKLFF,TGCAGCGCCAGAAGGGGGTCACGAGAAAAACTGTTTTTT
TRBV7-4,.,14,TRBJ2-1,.,CASSAPRQANEQFF,TGTGCCAGCAGCGCCCCACGACAGGCAAATGAGCAGTTCTTC
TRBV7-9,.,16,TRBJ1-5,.,CASSLGDGYSNQPQHF,TGTGCCAGCAGCTTAGGTGATGGGTATAGCAATCAGCCCCAGCATTTT
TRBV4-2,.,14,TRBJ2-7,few,CASSQRGFLYEQYF,TGTGCCAGCAGCCAAAGAGGATTTCTCTACGAGCAGTACTTC
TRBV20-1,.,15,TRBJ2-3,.,CSATLPGPTTDTQYF,TGCAGTGCTACCCTTCCGGGACCGACCACAGATACGCAGTATTTT
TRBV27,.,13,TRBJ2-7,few,CASRWGQSYEQYF,TGTGCCAGCAGATGGGGTCAGAGCTACGAGCAGTACTTC
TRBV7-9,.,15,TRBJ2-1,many,CASSSGDLRGLLEFF,TGTGCCAGCAGCTCTGGGGACTTGCGAGGTCTACTAGAGTTCTTC
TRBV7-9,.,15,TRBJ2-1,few,CASRVEQALSNEQLF,TGTGCCAGCAGAGTAGAACAGGCCCTTTCCAATGAGCAGCTCTTC
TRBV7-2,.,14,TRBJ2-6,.,CASSLNSGANILTF,TGTGCCAGCAGCTTGAACTCTGGGGCCAACATCCTGACTTTC
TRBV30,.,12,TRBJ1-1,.,CAYLPRDTEAFF,TGTGCCTATCTACCTCGGGACACTGAAGCTTTCTTT
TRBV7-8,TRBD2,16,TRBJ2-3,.,CASSSLTGGLTDTQYF,TGTGCCAGCAGCTCTCTCACGGGGGGGCTGACAGATACGCAGTATTTT
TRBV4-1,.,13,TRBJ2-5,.,CASSQDVQETQYF,TGCGCCAGCAGCCAAGACGTTCAAGAGACCCAGTACTTC
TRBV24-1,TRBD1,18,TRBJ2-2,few,CATSDFPGTGGAAGELFF,TGTGCCACCAGTGATTTCCCCGGGACAGGGGGTGCGGCCGGGGAGCTGTTTTTT
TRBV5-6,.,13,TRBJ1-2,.,CASSLNGEYGYTF,TGTGCCAGCAGCTTGAACGGAGAATATGGCTACACCTTC
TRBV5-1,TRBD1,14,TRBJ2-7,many,CASSLGQGGDEQYF,TGCGCCAGCAGCTTGGGACAGGGGGGCGACGAGCAGTACTTC
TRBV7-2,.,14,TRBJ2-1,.,CASSQGGRYNEQFF,TGTGCCAGCAGCCAAGGGGGTCGCTACAATGAGCAGTTCTTC
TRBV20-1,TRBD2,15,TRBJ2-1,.,CSARILAGQGNEQFF,TGCAGTGCTCGCATACTAGCGGGTCAAGGCAATGAGCAGTTCTTC
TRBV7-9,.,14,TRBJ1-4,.,CASSLPEGFEKLFF,TGTGCCAGCAGCTTACCGGAGGGGTTCGAAAAACTGTTTTTT
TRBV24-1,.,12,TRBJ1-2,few,CATSGSEYGYTF,TGTGCCACCAGTGGATCGGAGTATGGCTACACCTTC
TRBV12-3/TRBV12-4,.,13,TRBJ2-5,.,CASTPENGETQYF,TGTGCCAGCACCCCGGAAAATGGGGAGACCCAGTACTTC
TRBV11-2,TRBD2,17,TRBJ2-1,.,CASSLFTSGNSYNEQFF,TGTGCCAGCAGCCTCTTCACTAGCGGTAACTCCTACAATGAGCAGTTCTTC
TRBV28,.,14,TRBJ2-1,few,CASSLSGFRNEQFF,TGTGCCAGCAGTTTATCCGGGTTCAGGAATGAGCAGTTCTTC
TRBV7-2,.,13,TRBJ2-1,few,CASSLEDAGEQFF,TGTGCCAGCAGCTTAGAGGATGCTGGTGAGCAGTTCTTC
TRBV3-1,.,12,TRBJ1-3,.,CASSPPGNTIYF,TGTGCCAGCAGCCCTCCCGGAAACACCATATATTTT
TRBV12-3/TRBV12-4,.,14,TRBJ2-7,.,CASSLSQTSYEQYF,TGTGCCAGCAGTTTATCCCAGACCTCCTACGAGCAGTACTTC
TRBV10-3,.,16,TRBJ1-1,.,CAISESSAGGGTEAFF,TGTGCCATCAGTGAGTCTTCCGCCGGAGGGGGGACTGAAGCTTTCTTT
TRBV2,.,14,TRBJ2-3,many,CASSSVFSTDTQYF,TGTGCCAGCAGTAGTGTATTTAGCACAGATACGCAGTATTTT
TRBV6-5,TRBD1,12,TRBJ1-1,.,CASSTKGAKAFF,TGTGCCAGCAGTACAAAGGGGGCTAAAGCTTTCTTT
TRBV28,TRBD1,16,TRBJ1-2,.,CASSLRQGGKLYGHTF,TGTGCCAGCAGTTTGAGGCAGGGGGGGAAACTATATGGCCACACCTTC
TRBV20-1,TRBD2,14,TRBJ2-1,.,CSAEGVGLANEQFF,TGCAGTGCCGAGGGAGTTGGACTAGCGAATGAGCAGTTCTTC
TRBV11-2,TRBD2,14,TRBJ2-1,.,CASSLAVEVSEQFF,TGTGCCAGCAGCCTAGCGGTAGAAGTGAGTGAGCAGTTCTTC
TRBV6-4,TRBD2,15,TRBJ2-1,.,CASSSGRDSYNEQFF,TGTGCCAGCAGTTCCGGGAGGGACTCCTACAATGAGCAGTTCTTC
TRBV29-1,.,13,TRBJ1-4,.,CSVETWIGEKLFF,TGCAGCGTTGAAACGTGGATCGGGGAAAAACTGTTTTTT
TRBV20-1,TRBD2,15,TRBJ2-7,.,CSASVLAGGPFEQYF,TGCAGTGCTAGTGTATTAGCGGGAGGGCCGTTCGAGCAGTACTTC
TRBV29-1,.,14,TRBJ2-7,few,CSAFMTGRTYEQYF,TGCAGCGCCTTTATGACAGGTAGGACCTACGAGCAGTACTTC
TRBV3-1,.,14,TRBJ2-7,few,CASSQDYSFNEQYF,TGTGCCAGCAGCCAAGACTACTCTTTTAACGAGCAGTACTTC
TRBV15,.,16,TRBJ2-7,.,CATSRGTALGSNEQYF,TGTGCCACCAGCAGAGGGACAGCGTTGGGTTCCAACGAGCAGTACTTC
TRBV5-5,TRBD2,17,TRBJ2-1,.,CASSYGLAGASYNEQFF,TGTGCCAGCAGCTATGGACTAGCGGGAGCGTCCTACAATGAGCAGTTCTTC
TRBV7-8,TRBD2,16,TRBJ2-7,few,CASSTRTSGGANEQYF,TGTGCCAGCAGCACCCGGACTAGCGGGGGGGCAAACGAGCAGTACTTC
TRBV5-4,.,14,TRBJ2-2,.,CASSSVKKTGELFF,TGTGCCAGCAGCTCAGTAAAAAAGACCGGGGAGCTGTTTTTT
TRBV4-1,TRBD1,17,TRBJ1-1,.,CASSQGTGRITNTEAFF,TGCGCCAGCAGCCAAGGGACAGGGCGGATAACGAACACTGAAGCTTTCTTT
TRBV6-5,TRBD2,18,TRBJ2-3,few,CASSYLAGGRASTDTQYF,TGTGCCAGCAGTTACCTAGCGGGGGGCCGTGCTAGCACAGATACGCAGTATTTT